This T cell receptor (beta chain) came from a study of OX40 agonist ivuxolimab in advanced cancers. With respect to the entire study: Ivuxolimab was a fully human IgG2 agonistic monoclonal antibody targeting the costimulatory receptor OX40 (CD134). The paper reports the monotherapy dose-escalation portion (N of about 50 patients) of the phase I ivuxolimab trial. The dose-escalation cohort was about 86% male with a mean age of roughly 62 years, ranging from roughly 23 to 79. The purpose of peripheral TCRbeta sequencing was to test whether ivuxolimab changed TCR sequence diversity and led to clonal T-cell expansion. Among the 50 to 55 dose-escalation patients, around 20 had hepatocellular carcinoma, some 15 melanoma, 9 renal cell carcinoma and 9 head and neck cancer. Partial responses were achieved by three dose-escalation patients, of whom one had hepatocellular carcinoma and two had cutaneous melanoma. Patients were allowed to have had prior anti-PD-1, anti-PD-L1 or anti-CTLA-4 therapy, and around 37% of the dose-escalation patients had previously received checkpoint inhibitors. Intravenous ivuxolimab was administered to patients every 2 weeks at six dose levels: 0.01, 0.1, 0.3, 1.5, 3 and 10 mg/kg. What the authors observed across the whole study: In the 0.1-3.0 mg/kg groups, partial responders were among the patients with the lowest normalized peripheral clonal expansion, particularly in CD8+ T cells. Low levels of normalized T-cell clonal expansion were also seen in some patients who did not respond. After ivuxolimab, CD8+ T cells had more expanded clones than CD4+ T cells on average. Antigen specificity was not determined for the clonally expanded peripheral T cells. At doses of 0.1 to 3.0 mg/kg, clonal expansion of both CD4+ and CD8+ T cells in blood was seen between baseline and week 6.

Genomic DNA was extracted from sorted cells for sequencing of the TCRbeta CDR3 region. The immunoSEQ Assay was used to sequence the TCRbeta CDR3 regions. Drawn from immuneACCESS, this table holds only the in-frame rearrangements with V and J called that TCRdb kept. Clones are partly lost; checked studies trace under half to an unresolved V gene and leave the rest unexplained. The sample table shows around 73,000 clones, and over 80% are seen once. About 0.53% of the sample lies in the top ten. Cut back by 5 bases and 2 bases, the V and J ends lie 25 bases apart. Sequences SGHNT (CDR1) and YENEEA (CDR2) are obtained from the germline V gene. The CDR3 holds 19 amino acids from the cysteine to the phenylalanine. Of the read, only the CDR3 DNA is kept; its 57 bases are in frame from base 1. With regard to this clone: Its antigen target is currently unknown. Base qualities are missing; no much larger clone stands one base away.

The trial excluded patients who had a history of autoimmune disease or who were on systemic immunosuppression. Peripheral blood for TCR sequencing was collected from all dose cohorts at baseline, on cycle 4 day 1, and on cycle 7 day 1. Samples were obtained from an open-label, multicenter, first-in-human phase I dose-escalation trial of ivuxolimab. Adults with locally advanced or metastatic melanoma, renal cell, hepatocellular, or head and neck squamous cell carcinoma were enrolled in the trial. Before TCR sequencing, CD4+ T cells and CD8+ T cells from peripheral blood were sorted into separate populations.

The V and J segments used are TRBV11-3 and TRBJ1-5, with a weak D call of TRBD1 (6 bases match). The sequencing here drew on CD4+ or CD8+ T cells sorted from blood, taken in a trial of the OX40 agonist ivuxolimab. The clonotype was recovered from an adult with an advanced solid tumor such as melanoma, head and neck, liver or kidney cancer. The CDR3 in this case is CASSVERVLGGLGNQPQHF. The sequence in DNA is TGTGCCAGCAGCGTCGAGAGGGTCTTAGGGGGTTTGGGCAATCAGCCCCAGCATTTT.